A selection of T cell receptor beta chains follows, all from one sample in a study of CD8 T cells in Susac syndrome. TCRdb ran MiXCR on the immunoSEQ multiplex PCR reads and lists one entry per CDR3 protein. Of around 130,000 distinct CDR3 sequences listed, 90% to 95% are singletons. The sequenced material came from CD4+ T cells from PBMCs. Receptors were obtained from a human donor in good health. Each CDR3 is given with its conserved first and last residue. A D gene is named only where the DNA matches it firmly. Only part of the rows carry a size: once, few, many, or a class if the clone is expanded.

v_call	d_call	j_call	clone_size	cdr3_aa	cdr3_nt
TRBV12-3/TRBV12-4	TRBD1	TRBJ2-7	-	CASSQPGQGVYEQYF	TGTGCCAGCAGTCAGCCGGGACAGGGGGTATACGAGCAGTACTTC
TRBV3-1	-	TRBJ2-3	-	CASSQVSVGDRHTQYF	TGTGCCAGCAGCCAAGTCTCGGTAGGAGATCGGCATACGCAGTATTTT
TRBV18	-	TRBJ2-7	once	CASSRSLVYEQYF	TGTGCCAGCTCACGCTCCCTGGTTTACGAGCAGTACTTC
TRBV7-9	TRBD2	TRBJ2-7	-	CASSPPPGGYEQYF	TGTGCCAGCAGCCCCCCGCCGGGAGGGTACGAGCAGTACTTC
TRBV25-1	-	TRBJ1-2	-	CASSESVINYGYTF	TGTGCCAGCAGTGAATCCGTGATTAACTATGGCTACACCTTC
TRBV10-3	-	TRBJ2-4	-	CAISEGAMNIQYF	TGTGCCATCAGTGAGGGGGCTATGAACATTCAGTACTTC
TRBV28	-	TRBJ2-3	once	CASSNVGRVNPDTQYF	TGTGCCAGCAGCAACGTTGGACGGGTCAATCCAGATACGCAGTATTTT
TRBV10-3	-	TRBJ2-1	-	CAISEADQQFF	TGTGCCATCAGTGAAGCGGATCAGCAGTTCTTC
TRBV29-1	-	TRBJ2-3	-	CSVEGSRNTQYF	TGCAGCGTTGAGGGTAGTAGGAATACGCAGTATTTT
TRBV12-3/TRBV12-4	-	TRBJ2-3	-	CASSQRGGTSTDTQYF	TGTGCCAGCAGCCAAAGAGGCGGGACTAGCACAGATACGCAGTATTTT